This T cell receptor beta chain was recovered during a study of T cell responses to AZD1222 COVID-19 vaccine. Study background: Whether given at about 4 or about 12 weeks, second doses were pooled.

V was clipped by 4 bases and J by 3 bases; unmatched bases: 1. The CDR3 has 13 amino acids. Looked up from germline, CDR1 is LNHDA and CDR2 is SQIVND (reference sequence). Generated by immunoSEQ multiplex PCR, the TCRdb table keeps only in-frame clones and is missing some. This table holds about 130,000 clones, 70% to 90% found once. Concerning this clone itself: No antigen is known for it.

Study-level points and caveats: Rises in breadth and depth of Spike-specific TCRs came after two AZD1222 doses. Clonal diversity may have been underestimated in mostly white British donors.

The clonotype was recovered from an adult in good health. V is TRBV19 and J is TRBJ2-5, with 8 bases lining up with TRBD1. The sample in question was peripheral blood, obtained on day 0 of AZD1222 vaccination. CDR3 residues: CASSKDREETQYF. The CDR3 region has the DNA TGTGCCAGTAGTAAGGACAGGGAAGAGACCCAGTACTTC.